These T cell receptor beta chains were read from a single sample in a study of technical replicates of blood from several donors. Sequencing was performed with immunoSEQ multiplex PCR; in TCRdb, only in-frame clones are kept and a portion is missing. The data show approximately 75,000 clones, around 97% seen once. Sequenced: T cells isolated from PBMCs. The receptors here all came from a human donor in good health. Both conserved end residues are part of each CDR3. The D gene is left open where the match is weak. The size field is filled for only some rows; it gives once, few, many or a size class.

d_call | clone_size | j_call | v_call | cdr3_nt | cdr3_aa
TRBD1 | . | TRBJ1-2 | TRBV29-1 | TGCAGCGTTTGGGACAGGGGGAGAACTAACTATGGCTACACCTTC | CSVWDRGRTNYGYTF
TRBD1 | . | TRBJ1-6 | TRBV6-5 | TGTGCCAGCAGCCCCGGGACAGGGAGTTCACCCCTCCACTTT | CASSPGTGSSPLHF
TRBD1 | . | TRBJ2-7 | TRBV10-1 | TGCGCCAGCAGTGAGGGGACAGGAGTCTCCTACGAGCAGTACTTC | CASSEGTGVSYEQYF
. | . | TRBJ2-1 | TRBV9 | TGTGCCAGCAGCGTAGGTGAGGCGGCTTTTTATGAGCAGTTCTTC | CASSVGEAAFYEQFF
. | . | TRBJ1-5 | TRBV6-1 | TGTGCCAGCAGTGAGGTTGTCCCATTGAGTCAGCCCCAGCATTTT | CASSEVVPLSQPQHF
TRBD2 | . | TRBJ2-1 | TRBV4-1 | TGCGCCAGACGGGGTAGCGGGACCGTGGGTGAGCAGTTCTTC | CARRGSGTVGEQFF
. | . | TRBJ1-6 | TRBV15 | TGTGCCACCAGCAGGGACAGCTATAATTCACCCCTCCACTTT | CATSRDSYNSPLHF
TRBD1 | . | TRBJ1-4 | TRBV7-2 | TGTGCCAGCAGCTTAGCGGGACAGCTAAATGAAAAACTGTTTTTT | CASSLAGQLNEKLFF
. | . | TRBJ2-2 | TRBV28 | TGTGCCAGCATCGGCGGGCGGGTGAACACCGGGGAGCTGTTTTTT | CASIGGRVNTGELFF
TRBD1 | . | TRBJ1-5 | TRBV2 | TGTGCCAGCAGTGATTACCGGGACAGAAATCAGCCCCAGCATTTT | CASSDYRDRNQPQHF
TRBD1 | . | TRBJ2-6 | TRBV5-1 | TGCGCCAGCAGCTCCGGGACAGGGAACTCTGGGGCCAACGTCCTGACTTTC | CASSSGTGNSGANVLTF
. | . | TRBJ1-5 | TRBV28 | TGTGCCAGTACACCTAACAGGTACAATCAGCCCCAGCATTTT | CASTPNRYNQPQHF
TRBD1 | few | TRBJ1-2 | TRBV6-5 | TGTGCCAGCAAGACGGACAGGGGTAATGGCTACACCTTC | CASKTDRGNGYTF
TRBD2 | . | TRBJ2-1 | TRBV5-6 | TGTGCCAGCAGCTTAGGGAGACTAGCGGGGGGGACATACAATGAGCAGTTCTTC | CASSLGRLAGGTYNEQFF
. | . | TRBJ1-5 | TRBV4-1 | TGCGCCAGCAGCCAAGACGGGGGGTTTGGCAATCAGCCCCAGCATTTT | CASSQDGGFGNQPQHF
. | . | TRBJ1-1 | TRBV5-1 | TGCGCCAGCAGCTTGGGCGGGGGGAGGTTCACTGAAGCTTTCTTT | CASSLGGGRFTEAFF
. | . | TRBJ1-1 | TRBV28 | TGTGCCAGGAGGACTAAGAGTAACACTGAAGCTTTCTTT | CARRTKSNTEAFF
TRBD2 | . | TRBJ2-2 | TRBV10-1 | TGCGCCAGCAGTGCGGGAGCTAGCGGGAGGTACACCGGGGAGCTGTTTTTT | CASSAGASGRYTGELFF
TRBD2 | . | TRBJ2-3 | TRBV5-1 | TGCGCCAGCAGCTTGGATTTAAGAGTGACTAGCGGGGGGGCAGCAGATACGCAGTATTTT | CASSLDLRVTSGGAADTQYF
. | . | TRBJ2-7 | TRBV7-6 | TGTGCCAGCAGCTTAGCCTCATCGGGACTTCTAGATATCGAGCAGTACTTC | CASSLASSGLLDIEQYF
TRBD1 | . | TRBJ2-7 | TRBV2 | TGTGCCAGCAGCGGACAGGCATACGAGCAGTACTTC | CASSGQAYEQYF
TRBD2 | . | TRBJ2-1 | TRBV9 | TGTGCCAGCAGCGTGACTGGACTAGATGGCAGTGAGCAGTTCTTC | CASSVTGLDGSEQFF
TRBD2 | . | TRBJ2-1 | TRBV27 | TGTGCCAGCAGTCCTCTAGCGGGAGAGTACAATGAGCAGTTCTTC | CASSPLAGEYNEQFF
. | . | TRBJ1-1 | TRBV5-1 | TGCGCCAGCAGACAGACAGCGTTAGAAGAAGCTTTCTTT | CASRQTALEEAFF
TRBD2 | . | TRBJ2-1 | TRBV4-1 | TGCGCCAGCAGCCAAGAGATTTCGGTGAGCGGGGCTGAGCAGTTCTTC | CASSQEISVSGAEQFF
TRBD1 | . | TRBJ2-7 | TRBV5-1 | TGCGCCAGCAGCCAGACTGGACAGGGCTACGAGCAGTACTTC | CASSQTGQGYEQYF
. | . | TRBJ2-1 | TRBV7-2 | TGTGCCACCCAAGAAAGGATAGGGGCGGGAATCAATGAGCAGTTCTTC | CATQERIGAGINEQFF
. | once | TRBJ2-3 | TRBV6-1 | TGTGCCAGCAGTGAAGTAGGGGCATTTTATACGCAGTATTTT | CASSEVGAFYTQYF
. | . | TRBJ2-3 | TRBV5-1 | TGCGCCAGCAGCTTGAGTGCGGGGCTGGGGGATACGCAGTATTTT | CASSLSAGLGDTQYF
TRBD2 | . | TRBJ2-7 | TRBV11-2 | TGTGCCAGCAGCACAGGACTAGCGGGAGTTAACGAGCAGTACTTC | CASSTGLAGVNEQYF
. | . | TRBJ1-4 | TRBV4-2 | TGTGCCAGCAGCCAAGATCTTAAGGGGAATGAAAAACTGTTTTTT | CASSQDLKGNEKLFF
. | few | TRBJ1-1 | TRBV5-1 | TGCGCCAGCAGCTTGGTTACGAGCACTGAAGCTTTCTTT | CASSLVTSTEAFF
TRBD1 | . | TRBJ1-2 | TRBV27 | TGTGCCAGCAGTTCCCGGACAGGGAGCGGCTACACCTTC | CASSSRTGSGYTF
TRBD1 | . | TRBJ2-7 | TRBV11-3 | TGTGCCAGCAGCTTCCACAGGGGCACCTACGAGCAGTACTTC | CASSFHRGTYEQYF
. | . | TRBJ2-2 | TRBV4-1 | TGCGCCAGCAGCCCGGGAACGCTTCTGACCGGGGAGCTGTTTTTT | CASSPGTLLTGELFF
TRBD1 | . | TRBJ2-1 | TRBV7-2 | TGTGCCAGCAGCATGACAGGGTTGAATGAGCAGTTCTTC | CASSMTGLNEQFF
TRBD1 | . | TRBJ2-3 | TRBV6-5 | TGTGCCAGCAGTTTGGGACAGGGCACAGATACGCAGTATTTT | CASSLGQGTDTQYF
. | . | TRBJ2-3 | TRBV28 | TGTGCCAGCAGACTCCTAACAGGGTTAGTTAGCACAGATACGCAGTATTTT | CASRLLTGLVSTDTQYF
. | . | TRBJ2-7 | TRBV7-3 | TGTGCCAGCAGCTTAGACTATCTTTACGAGCAGTACTTC | CASSLDYLYEQYF
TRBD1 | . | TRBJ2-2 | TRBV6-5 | TGTGCCAGCTCTGGGGGGGACAGGGAGGGCGGGGAGCTGTTTTTT | CASSGGDREGGELFF
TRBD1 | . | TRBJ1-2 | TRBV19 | TGTGCCAGTAGTATGTTTCCAGGGGGCGATGGCAGGGGCTACACCTTC | CASSMFPGGDGRGYTF
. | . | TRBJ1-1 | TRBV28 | TGTGCCAGCACCGAGGACAGCCTCACTGAAGCTTTCTTT | CASTEDSLTEAFF
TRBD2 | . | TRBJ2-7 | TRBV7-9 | TGTGCCAGCAGCCCGGGGGGTAGGTACGAGCAGTACTTC | CASSPGGRYEQYF
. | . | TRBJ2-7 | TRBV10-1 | TGCGCCAGCAGTGAGTCGACTGAGACCTCCGGTGAGCAGTACTTC | CASSESTETSGEQYF
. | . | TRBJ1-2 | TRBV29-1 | TGCAGCGTCTACTATGGCTACACCTTC | CSVYYGYTF
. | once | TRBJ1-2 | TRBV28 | TGTGCCAGCAGTGAGGGCTTGGCTACTAACTATGGCTACACCTTC | CASSEGLATNYGYTF
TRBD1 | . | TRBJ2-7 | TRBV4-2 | TGTGCCAGCAGCGAACAGGGGGCTACCTACGAGCAGTACTTC | CASSEQGATYEQYF
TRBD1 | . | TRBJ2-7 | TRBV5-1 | TGCGCCAGCAGCTACCGACAGGGGGACGACGAGCAGTACTTC | CASSYRQGDDEQYF
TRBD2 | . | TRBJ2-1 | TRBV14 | TGTGCCAGCAGCGAAGGACTAGCGGCTTACAATGAGCAGTTCTTC | CASSEGLAAYNEQFF
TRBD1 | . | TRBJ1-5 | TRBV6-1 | TGTGCCAGCAGAGAAGACAGGGTGAGCAATCAGCCCCAGCATTTT | CASREDRVSNQPQHF
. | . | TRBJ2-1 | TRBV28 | TGTGCCAGCATGGGGGCGGGAGAAAGGAGGTATGAGCAGTTCTTC | CASMGAGERRYEQFF
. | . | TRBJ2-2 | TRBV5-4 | TGTGCCAGCAGTACCCCGCCAGGGAACACCGGGGAGCTGTTTTTT | CASSTPPGNTGELFF
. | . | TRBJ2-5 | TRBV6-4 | TGTGCCATCGCCCCAGGGGGGACTAGAATAACCCAGTACTTC | CAIAPGGTRITQYF